The clone carrying this TCR beta chain was observed many times. Its antigen is unknown. The data were taken from a study of molecular identifiers for immune sequencing clone quantification. Study outcomes and limitations: Highly expanded clones may be undercounted when identical TCR molecules share barcodes.

Listed TCR primers, together with previously described methods, were used for the bulk TCR libraries. TCRdb reanalysed the PCR reads using MiXCR and keeps one entry per CDR3 protein. The table records tens of thousands of distinct CDR3 sequences, 20% to 25% of them present only once. The V and J ends lost 0 bases and 4 bases respectively, with 8 bases between them. The CDR3 sequence is 14 residues long. CDR1 and CDR2 from the germline V gene are LGHNA and YSLEER. With 10%, 30% or 50% of RNA, 20,000 to 1,000,000 naive CD8 T cells were sequenced. Naive CD8 T cells were sorted as CD8+CD4-CCR7+CD45RA+. The chain carries TRBV4-3 and TRBJ2-3; D gene unclear. The sequencing sample was made of naive CD8+ T cells from blood, with Jurkat cell RNA spiked in. The subset denotes: FACS-sorted CD8+CD4-CCR7+CD45RA+ naive T cells. The receptor comes from a human donor in good health. Some libraries in this study had Jurkat cell RNA spiked in. The CDR3 DNA is TGCGCCAGCAGCCAAGATAGGGTAGCAGATACGCAGTATTTT. Its translation is CASSQDRVADTQYF.